The 12 T cell receptor beta chains in this list originate from one sample, sequenced in a study of T-cell memory formation after mild COVID-19. MiXCR, run by TCRdb on the 5' RACE reads, gives a single entry per CDR3 protein. This table holds around 370,000 distinct CDR3 sequences, under 25% found once. The sequenced material came from PBMCs or a T cell subset sorted from them (not recorded which). The origin of the receptors is an adult woman who had mild COVID-19 (a few samples of this study predate the infection). Cell type and time point are not known.

The V and J genes are TRBV2 and TRBJ2-3, with 11 bases that match TRBD2. The CDR3 runs 17 residues. Germline CDR1 SNHLY, CDR2 FYNNEI. V lost 1 base to trimming and J lost 4 bases; unmatched junction nucleotides: 7. The CDR3: CASSEELAGEGADTQYF. The CDR3 nucleotides are TGTGCCAGCAGTGAAGAACTAGCGGGGGAAGGTGCAGATACGCAGTATTTT. Full variable domain (missing parts from reference TRBV2 and TRBJ2-3): EPEVTQTPSHQVTQMGQEVILRCVPISNHLYFYWYRQILGQKVEFLVSFYNNEISEKSEIFDDQFSVERPDGSNFTLKIRSTKLEDSAMYFCASSEELAGEGADTQYFGPGTRLTVL.

This clonotype was recorded once. The V and J genes are TRBV7-6 and TRBJ2-2, with D perhaps matching TRBD1 or TRBD2 (5 bases each). V lost 2 bases to trimming and J lost 6 bases, with 13 bases between them. This CDR3 contains 15 residues. Germline V gene sequence: CDR1 SGHVS, CDR2 FNYEAQ. The CDR3 nucleotides read TGTGCCAGCAGCTTAACACCGGGACCCCCCGGGGAGCTGTTTTTT. Its protein product is CASSLTPGPPGELFF.

This clonotype has at least ten counts. The rearrangement links TRBV7-8 to TRBJ2-5, with 8 bases that match TRBD2. This CDR3 has 15 residues. Germline CDR1 is SGHVS and CDR2 is FQNEAQ. After removal of 9 bases from V and 5 bases from J, the junction contained 14 bases not matched to a gene. The CDR3 DNA reads TGTGCCAGTTCTGCCGAGCGGGGGCCGGTGGAGACCCAGTACTTC. Its translation: CASSAERGPVETQYF.

This chain links TRBV29-1 with TRBJ1-1; D ambiguous. This CDR3 region has 14 residues. The germline V and J ends were trimmed by 4 bases and 10 bases, with 22 bases remaining between them. Germline values: CDR1 SQVTM, CDR2 ANQGSEA. CDR3 bases: TGCAGCGTTGTGATATTTGGGCAGCGGGTGGCAGCTTTCTTT. Translating it yields CSVVIFGQRVAAFF.

At least ten counts were recorded for this clonotype. CDR3 in amino acids: CASSYPETGDYGYTF. The CDR3 bases are TGTGCCAGCAGCTACCCGGAGACAGGAGACTATGGCTACACCTTC. The V and J genes are TRBV5-4 and TRBJ1-2; D might be TRBD1 (6 bases). The CDR3 covers 15 residues. CDR1 is SGHNT and CDR2 is YYREEE in the germline V gene (reference sequence). V lost 3 bases and J lost 3, with 15 bases in between.

CDR3 sequence (DNA): TGCAGTGCTAGTCGGGGGGAAGTCTATAATTCACCCCTCCACTTT. It encodes CSASRGEVYNSPLHF. The rearrangement uses TRBV20-1 and TRBJ1-6, with D possibly TRBD1 on 5 matching bases. Trimming left V 3 bases short and J 3 bases short, with 12 bases between. The CDR3 runs 15 residues. CDR1 DFQATT and CDR2 SNEGSKA come from the germline V gene (reference sequence).

This clonotype has more than one count but fewer than ten. This CDR3 reads CASSQELAGGSGEQFF. CDR3 sequence (DNA): TGCGCCAGCAGCCAAGAGCTAGCGGGAGGGTCTGGTGAGCAGTTCTTC. This chain connects TRBV4-3 to TRBJ2-1; 12 positions match TRBD2. The CDR3 runs 16 residues. The V and J ends lost 0 bases and 9 bases, in that order; junction bases with no gene match: 6. Looked up from germline, CDR1 is LGHNA and CDR2 is YSLEER.

There are a few counts of this clonotype. This rearrangement joins TRBV21-1 to TRBJ2-1; the table's D call TRBD1 went unverified against the DNA. TRBV21-1 is assigned pseudogene status. The CDR3 is 14 residues long. The chain's CDR3 is CASSKNGALNEQFF. Here the CDR3 DNA reads TGTGCCAGCAGCAAAAACGGGGCACTCAATGAGCAGTTCTTC.

The table lists this clonotype with a few counts. V gene TRBV29-1 combines with J gene TRBJ1-1; TRBD1 matches 8 bases. From germline, CDR1 is SQVTM and CDR2 ANQGSEA. The J segment lost 1 base and the V segment lost 8 bases, leaving 6 bases of the junction unmatched. This CDR3 comprises 13 residues. CDR3 in DNA: TGCAGCTCCAAGACAGGGGAGAACACTGAAGCTTTCTTT. This encodes CSSKTGENTEAFF. Filled out from reference TRBV29-1 and TRBJ1-1, the complete variable domain reads SAVISQKPSRDICQRGTSLTIQCQVDSQVTMMFWYRQQPGQSLTLIATANQGSEATYESGFVIDKFPISRPNLTFSTLTVSNMSPEDSSIYLCSSKTGENTEAFFGQGTRLTVV.

This clonotype was counted only a few times. V gene TRBV5-1 combines with J gene TRBJ2-5, with TRBD1 as a possible D gene (6 bases). This CDR3 has 14 residues. Germline V CDR1 and CDR2: SGHRS, YFSETQ. The V and J ends lost 4 bases and 2 bases respectively, with 12 bases between them. CDR3 in DNA: TGCGCCAGCAGCGCATCGGGACAACAAGAGACCCAGTACTTC. Translation gives CASSASGQQETQYF.

Concerning this clonotype: This may come from a read error, since a much larger clone is one base off. This chain links TRBV7-9 with TRBJ1-2; D gene uncertain. Germline lookup yields CDR1 SEHNR and CDR2 FQNEAQ (reference sequence). Deletions cut 2 bases from V and 6 bases from J, with 10 bases between. The CDR3 covers 13 residues. CDR3 coding DNA: TGTGCCAGCAGCTTACGGGGAAACGATGGCTACACCTTC. Translated, it gives CASSLRGNDGYTF.

This clonotype was seen repeatedly, ten times or more. The V gene is TRBV5-1, the J gene TRBJ2-5; TRBD1 agrees at 7 bases. The trim removed 4 bases at V and 5 bases at J, leaving 8 bases unmatched. CDR3 length equals 14 residues. Looked up from germline, CDR1 is SGHRS and CDR2 is YFSETQ. The CDR3 protein is CASSPGQPAETQYF. The DNA of the CDR3 is TGCGCCAGCAGCCCGGGACAGCCGGCGGAGACCCAGTACTTC. The entire variable domain, with the rest obtained from reference TRBV5-1 and TRBJ2-5, is as follows: KAGVTQTPRYLIKTRGQQVTLSCSPISGHRSVSWYQQTPGQGLQFLFEYFSETQRNKGNFPGRFSGRQFSNSRSEMNVSTLELGDSALYLCASSPGQPAETQYFGPGTRLLVL.